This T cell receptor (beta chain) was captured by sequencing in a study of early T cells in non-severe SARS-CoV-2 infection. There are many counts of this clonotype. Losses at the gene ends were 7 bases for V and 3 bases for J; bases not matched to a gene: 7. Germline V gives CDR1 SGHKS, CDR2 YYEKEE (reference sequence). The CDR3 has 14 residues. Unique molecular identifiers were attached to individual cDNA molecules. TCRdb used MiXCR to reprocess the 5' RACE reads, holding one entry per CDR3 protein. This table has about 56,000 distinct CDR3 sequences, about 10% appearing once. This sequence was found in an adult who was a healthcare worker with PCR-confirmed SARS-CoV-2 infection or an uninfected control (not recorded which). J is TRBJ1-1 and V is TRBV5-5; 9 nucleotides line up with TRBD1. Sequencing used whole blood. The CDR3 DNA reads TGTGCCAGCGGCAAACAGGGGGCGTACACTGAAGCTTTCTTT. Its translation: CASGKQGAYTEAFF.